These 24 T cell receptor beta chains were all obtained from the same sample, sequenced in a study of PD-L1 blockade in urothelial cancer. The time point here: pretreatment peripheral blood. Generated by immunoSEQ multiplex PCR, the TCRdb table keeps only in-frame clones and is missing some. Among approximately 94,000 clones, about nine tenths were seen once, and the ten largest hold 2% to 2.5%. Sequencing was performed on PBMCs, taken around atezolizumab (anti-PD-L1) treatment. These receptor sequences come from a man between 60 and 75 years old with urothelial cancer.

The rearrangement joins TRBV4-1 to TRBJ2-3, with 9 bases lining up with TRBD1. With V trimmed by 2 bases and J by 4 bases, 7 bases remained unmatched. In germline, CDR1 is MGHRA, CDR2 YSYEKL. This CDR3 has 16 amino acids. The CDR3 DNA reads TGCGCCAGCAGCCAACCCTACCGGACAGGGGCAGATACGCAGTATTTT. It codes for CASSQPYRTGADTQYF.

The table lists this clone with a few counts. The chain has TRBV15 and TRBJ2-6; D possibly corresponds to TRBD1 (6 bases). Trimming took off 3 bases at V and 4 bases at J, with 19 bases between the two ends. CDR3 length equals 18 residues. The V gene's germline CDR1 is LNHNV and CDR2 YYDKDF (reference sequence). The CDR3 reads CATSSAGRGVEGANVLTF. The CDR3 DNA follows: TGTGCCACCAGCAGTGCGGGCAGGGGCGTTGAGGGGGCCAACGTCCTGACTTTC.

In this sample, this clone turned up a few times. The chain uses TRBV19 and TRBJ2-7, with TRBD2 as a possible D gene (6 bases). The V and J ends lost 3 bases and 1 base respectively, with 19 bases between them. CDR3 length equals 17 residues. Germline lookup yields CDR1 LNHDA and CDR2 SQIVND (reference sequence). The CDR3 spells CASSITNLGGGSYEQYF. CDR3 bases: TGTGCCAGTAGTATTACGAATCTGGGCGGAGGGTCCTACGAGCAGTACTTC.

This chain connects TRBV9 to TRBJ2-3; the D gene is possibly TRBD1 (6 bases). V was trimmed by 3 bases and J by 6 bases, leaving 26 bases between them. CDR1 is SGDLS and CDR2 is YYNGEE in the germline V gene. The CDR3 is made up of 18 amino acids. CDR3 sequence (DNA): TGTGCCAGCAGCGGTTGGTCGGACACACAGGGTTCTTTGGATACGCAGTATTTT. It specifies CASSGWSDTQGSLDTQYF.

V is TRBV10-3 and J is TRBJ2-7; 9 bases agree with TRBD1. In germline, CDR1 is ENHRY, CDR2 SYGVKD. The CDR3 is 15 amino acids. J lost 0 bases, V lost 5 bases, and 5 bases had no gene match. The CDR3 is CAISSGTGSSYEQYF. CDR3 DNA sequence: TGTGCCATCAGTTCCGGGACAGGGAGCTCCTACGAGCAGTACTTC.

This clone was seen only once. The chain has TRBV19 and TRBJ1-2; 7 positions match TRBD1. This CDR3 is built from 14 residues. The ends lost 6 bases at V and 3 bases at J; junction bases unmatched: 7. CDR1 and CDR2 (germline): LNHDA, SQIVND (reference sequence). CDR3 protein: CASRGGGADYGYTF. CDR3 coding DNA: TGTGCCAGTAGAGGAGGGGGCGCGGACTATGGCTACACCTTC.

V gene TRBV7-5 combines with J gene TRBJ1-4. TRBV7-5 is a pseudogene. The CDR3 loop spans 17 amino acids. CDR3 bases: TGTGTCAGAAGCCGAACGGCGGGTGGGGTGAGTGTGGAAAAACTGTTTTTT. This sequence encodes CVRSRTAGGVSVEKLFF.

V usage is TRBV28 and J usage is TRBJ1-2, with a possible D match to TRBD1 (5 bases). CDR1 and CDR2 (germline): MDHEN, SYDVKM. The CDR3 spans 13 residues. V was shortened by 2 bases and J by 12 bases, with 16 bases between the two germline ends. The CDR3 DNA sequence: TGTGCCAGCAGTTTAGCCCTCCGAACAGGCGACACCTTC. It is translated as CASSLALRTGDTF.

This chain links TRBV5-4 with TRBJ2-2; D possibly corresponds to TRBD1 (6 bases). The ends were cut back, 1 base at V and 8 bases at J, with 9 bases in the middle. The CDR3 has 13 amino acids. The germline V gene has CDR1 SGHNT and CDR2 YYREEE (reference sequence). DNA of the CDR3: TGTGCCAGCAGCTTGCAGGGGTTGGGGGAGCTGTTTTTT. Its protein product is CASSLQGLGELFF.

This CDR3 is CASSLGLWGDNEQFF. CDR3 DNA: TGTGCCAGCAGCTTGGGCCTTTGGGGGGACAATGAGCAGTTCTTC. The J gene is TRBJ2-1, the V gene TRBV5-4; TRBD2 is a possible D gene (6 bases). The germline V gene has CDR1 SGHNT and CDR2 YYREEE (reference sequence). V was clipped by 0 bases and J by 5 bases, with 12 bases between them. The CDR3 extends over 15 amino acids. The full variable domain, completed using reference TRBV5-4 and TRBJ2-1, is ETGVTQSPTHLIKTRGQQVTLRCSSQSGHNTVSWYQQALGQGPQFIFQYYREEENGRGNFPPRFSGLQFPNYSSELNVNALELDDSALYLCASSLGLWGDNEQFFGPGTRLTVL.

The chain couples TRBV6-1 to TRBJ1-5; 7 positions match TRBD1. The length of the CDR3 is 16 residues. Germline CDR1 is MNHNS and CDR2 is SASEGT. V lost 4 bases and J lost 7; bases outside the gene matches: 13. CDR3 DNA sequence: TGTGCCAGCAGTGTAAGGAGCGACAGGGTTGGGCAGCCCCAGCATTTT. It translates to CASSVRSDRVGQPQHF.

CDR3 protein: CAISDGTSGSETQYF. The CDR3 nucleotides are TGTGCCATCAGTGATGGGACTAGCGGGAGTGAGACCCAGTACTTC. The chain recombines TRBV10-3 with TRBJ2-5, with 14 bases lining up with TRBD2. From germline, CDR1 is ENHRY and CDR2 SYGVKD. J gave up 5 bases and V 3 bases, and 2 bases lay outside the gene matches. This CDR3 comprises 15 residues.

V and J are TRBV7-6 and TRBJ2-7; 9 nucleotides line up with TRBD1. The CDR3 has 17 residues. CDR1 is SGHVS and CDR2 is FNYEAQ in the germline V gene. After removal of 4 bases from V and 7 bases from J, the junction contained 17 bases not matched to a gene. CDR3: CASSSIQGQGGLSEQYF. The CDR3 DNA is TGTGCCAGCAGCTCTATACAGGGACAGGGAGGGTTATCAGAGCAGTACTTC.

This clone was counted between two and nine times. V is TRBV9 and J is TRBJ2-1; D is ambiguous. The CDR3 totals 13 residues. V was pared by 2 bases and J by 8 bases, with 11 bases between. Looked up from germline, CDR1 is SGDLS and CDR2 is YYNGEE. The CDR3 spells CASSVYSPDEQFF. DNA for the CDR3: TGTGCCAGCAGCGTGTACTCCCCCGATGAGCAGTTCTTC. The whole variable domain, filled in from reference TRBV9 and TRBJ2-1, reads DSGVTQTPKHLITATGQRVTLRCSPRSGDLSVYWYQQSLDQGLQFLIQYYNGEERAKGNILERFSAQQFPDLHSELNLSSLELGDSALYFCASSVYSPDEQFFGPGTRLTVL.

The J gene is TRBJ2-7, the V gene TRBV30; D might be TRBD1 (6 bases). Germline-derived CDR1 and CDR2 are GTSNPN and SVGIG (reference sequence). The V end lost 3 bases, the J end lost 7 bases, and 19 bases lay between the germline ends. The CDR3 contains 14 residues. CDR3 nucleotide sequence: TGTGCCTGGAGCCGTGCAGGGGCTGCAGAGGAGCAGTACTTC. It encodes CAWSRAGAAEEQYF.

V gene TRBV7-8 combines with J gene TRBJ2-3; unclear D gene. The CDR3 has 15 amino acids. The germline V and J ends were trimmed by 6 bases and 0 bases, with 13 bases remaining between them. Germline CDR1 reads SGHVS; CDR2 reads FQNEAQ. The CDR3 loop reads CASSLGVPSTDTQYF. DNA for the CDR3: TGTGCCAGCAGTCTCGGTGTTCCTAGCACAGATACGCAGTATTTT.

The genes are TRBV6-5 and TRBJ1-1; 8 bases fit TRBD1. Germline V CDR1 and CDR2: MNHEY, SVGAGI. V gave up 2 bases and J gave up 0 bases; unmatched junction bases: 5. The CDR3 extends over 16 amino acids. The CDR3 loop reads CASSYGTGVMNTEAFF. The CDR3 coding sequence is TGTGCCAGCAGTTACGGGACAGGAGTTATGAACACTGAAGCTTTCTTT.

This clone came up once. The genes are TRBV7-2 and TRBJ1-5; D gene ambiguous. The CDR3 is made up of 14 amino acids. Germline V gives CDR1 SGHTA, CDR2 FQGNSA. V was shortened by 6 bases and J by 2 bases, with 11 bases between the two germline ends. The CDR3 DNA follows: TGTGCCAGCAGATCAGACTCTGGCAATCAGCCCCAGCATTTT. It translates to CASRSDSGNQPQHF.

This chain joins TRBV6-5 and TRBJ1-2; D is ambiguous. V was trimmed by 6 bases and J by 6 bases, leaving 8 bases between them. Germline lookup yields CDR1 MNHEY and CDR2 SVGAGI. The CDR3 spans 11 residues. The DNA for the CDR3 is TGTGCCAGCAGCGCGGCCGATGGCTACACCTTC. Protein: CASSAADGYTF.

The DNA for the CDR3 is TGTGCCAGCAGCCAGCCTTCAGCGGGACCGCAAGAGACCCAGTACTTC. Translated: CASSQPSAGPQETQYF. This rearrangement joins TRBV4-2 to TRBJ2-5; TRBD2 matches at 7 bases. V shed 3 bases and J 2 bases; nucleotides not matched to a gene: 9. Germline V gives CDR1 LGHNA, CDR2 YNFKEQ. The CDR3 is 16 residues long.

DNA for the CDR3: TGTGCCAGCAGTGTCGATCCCACAGGGACCCAGTACTTC. It encodes CASSVDPTGTQYF. The genes are TRBV6-4 and TRBJ2-5; D might be TRBD1 (5 bases). Trimming stripped 4 bases from V and 7 bases from J, with 13 bases between. This CDR3 region has 13 residues. The germline V gene encodes CDR1 MRHNA and CDR2 SNTAGT.

The chain employs TRBV7-9 and TRBJ2-5, with D hard to call. CDR3 length: 11 residues. Germline V gene lookup returns CDR1 SEHNR and CDR2 FQNEAQ (reference sequence). V lost 5 bases, J lost 4 bases, and 5 bases lay in between. CDR3 DNA: TGTGCCAGCAGCCCTTCAGAGACCCAGTACTTC. Its protein product is CASSPSETQYF.

J is TRBJ2-3 and V is TRBV18; no firm D call. CDR1 is KGHSH and CDR2 is LQKENI in the germline V gene. The CDR3 extends over 18 amino acids. The V end lost 4 bases, the J end lost 5 bases, and 25 bases lay between the germline ends. The DNA of the CDR3 is TGTGCCAGCTCACTTCCGAGGATAGGCGGCGCATTGTTAGATACGCAGTATTTT. Protein product: CASSLPRIGGALLDTQYF.

The CDR3 DNA reads as TGTGCCAGCACCCGGACTAGCGGGACCTCCTACGAGCAGTACTTC. Its translation is CASTRTSGTSYEQYF. The chain carries TRBV11-1 and TRBJ2-7, with 12 bases matching TRBD2. Germline values: CDR1 SGHAT, CDR2 FQDESV (reference sequence). This CDR3 is 15 amino acids long. The ends lost 7 bases at V and 0 bases at J; junction bases unmatched: 4.